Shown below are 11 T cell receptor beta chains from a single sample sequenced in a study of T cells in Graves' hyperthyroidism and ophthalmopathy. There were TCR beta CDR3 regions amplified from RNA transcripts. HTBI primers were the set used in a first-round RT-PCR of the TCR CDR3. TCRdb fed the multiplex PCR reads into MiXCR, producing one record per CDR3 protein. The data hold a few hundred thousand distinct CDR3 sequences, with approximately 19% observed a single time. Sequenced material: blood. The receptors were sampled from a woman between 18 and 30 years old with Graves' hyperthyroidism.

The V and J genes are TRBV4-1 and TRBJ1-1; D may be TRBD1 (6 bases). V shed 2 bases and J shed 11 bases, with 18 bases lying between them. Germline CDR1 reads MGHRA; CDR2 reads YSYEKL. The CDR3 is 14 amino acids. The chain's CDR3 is CASSQPSRGSRAFF. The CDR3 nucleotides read TGCGCCAGCAGCCAACCTAGCAGGGGCTCGCGGGCTTTCTTT.

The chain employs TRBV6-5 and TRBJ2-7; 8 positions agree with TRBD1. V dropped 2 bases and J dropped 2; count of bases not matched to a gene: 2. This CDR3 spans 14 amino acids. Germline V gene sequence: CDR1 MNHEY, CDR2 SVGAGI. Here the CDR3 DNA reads TGTGCCAGCAGTTACGCGGACAGGGCCTACGAGCAGTACTTC. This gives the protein CASSYADRAYEQYF.

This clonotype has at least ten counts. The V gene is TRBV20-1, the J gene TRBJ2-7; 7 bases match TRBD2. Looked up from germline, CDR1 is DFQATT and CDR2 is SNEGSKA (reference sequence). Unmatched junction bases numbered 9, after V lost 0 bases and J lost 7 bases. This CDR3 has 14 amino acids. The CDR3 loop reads CSARDSLAAREQYF. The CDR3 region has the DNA TGCAGTGCTAGAGATTCCCTAGCGGCCAGAGAGCAGTACTTC.

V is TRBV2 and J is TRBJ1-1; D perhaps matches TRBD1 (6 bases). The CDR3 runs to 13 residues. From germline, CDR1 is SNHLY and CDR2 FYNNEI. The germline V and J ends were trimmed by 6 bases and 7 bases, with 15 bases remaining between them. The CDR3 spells CASRGQGSGEAFF. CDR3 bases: TGTGCCAGCAGAGGTCAGGGGTCGGGTGAAGCTTTCTTT.

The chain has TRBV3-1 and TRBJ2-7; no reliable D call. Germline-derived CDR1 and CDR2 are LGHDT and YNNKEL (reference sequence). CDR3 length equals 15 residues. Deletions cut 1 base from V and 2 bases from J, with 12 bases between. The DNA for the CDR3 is TGTGCCAGCAGCCAAGGATTCCCAGTCACCTACGAGCAGTACTTC. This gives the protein CASSQGFPVTYEQYF.

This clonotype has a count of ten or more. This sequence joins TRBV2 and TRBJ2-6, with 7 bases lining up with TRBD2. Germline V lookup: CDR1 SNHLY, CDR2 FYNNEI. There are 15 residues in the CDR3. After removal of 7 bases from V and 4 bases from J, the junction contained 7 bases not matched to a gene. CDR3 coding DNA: TGTGCCAGCACTTTAGCGGGTGCCGGGGCCAACGTCCTGACTTTC. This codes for CASTLAGAGANVLTF.

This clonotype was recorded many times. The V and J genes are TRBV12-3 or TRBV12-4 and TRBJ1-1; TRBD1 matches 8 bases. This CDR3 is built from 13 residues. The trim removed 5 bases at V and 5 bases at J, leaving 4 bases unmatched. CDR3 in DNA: TGTGCCAGCAGTACCGACAGGGGAACTGAAGCTTTCTTT. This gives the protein CASSTDRGTEAFF.

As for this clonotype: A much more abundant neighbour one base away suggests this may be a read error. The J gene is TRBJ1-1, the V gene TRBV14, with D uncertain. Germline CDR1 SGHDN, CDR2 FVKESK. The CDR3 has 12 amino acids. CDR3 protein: CASSQARTEALF. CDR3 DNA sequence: TGTGCCAGCAGCCAAGCTCGTACTGAAGCTCTCTTT.

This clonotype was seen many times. The CDR3 DNA reads TGTGCCACCAGCAGAGATATTCAGGCCTCTGGAAACACCATATATTTT. This sequence encodes CATSRDIQASGNTIYF. This chain links TRBV15 with TRBJ1-3; D not resolved. The length of the CDR3 is 16 residues. V was trimmed by 0 bases and J by 0 bases, leaving 9 bases between them. CDR1 and CDR2 (germline): LNHNV, YYDKDF (reference sequence).

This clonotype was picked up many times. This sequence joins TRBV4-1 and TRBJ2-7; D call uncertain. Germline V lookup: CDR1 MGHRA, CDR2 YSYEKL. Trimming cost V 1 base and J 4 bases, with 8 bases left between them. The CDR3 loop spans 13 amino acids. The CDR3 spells CASSQAMSYEQYF. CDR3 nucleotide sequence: TGCGCCAGCAGCCAAGCTATGAGTTACGAGCAGTACTTC.

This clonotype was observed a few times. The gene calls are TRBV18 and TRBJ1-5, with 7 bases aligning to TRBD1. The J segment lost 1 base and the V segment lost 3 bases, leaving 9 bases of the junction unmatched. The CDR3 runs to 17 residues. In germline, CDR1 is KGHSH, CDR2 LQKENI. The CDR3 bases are TGTGCCAGCTCACCCTACAGGGGTCTGCGAAGCAATCAGCCCCAGCATTTT. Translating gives CASSPYRGLRSNQPQHF.